This T cell receptor (beta chain) emerged from a study of blood T cells in healthy people across ages. Study details: When template switching was applied, about one barcoded beta molecule was captured per two T cells. Study findings and constraints: Measured against age, TCR beta diversity per million T cells decreased in a roughly linear manner.

Each donor was a healthy Caucasian individual from Russia, aged roughly 6 to 100. In regard to this clonotype: Its target is unknown.

This CDR3 comprises 14 residues. V dropped 5 bases and J dropped 2 bases, with 12 bases sitting between them. The germline V gene encodes CDR1 SGHAT and CDR2 FQDESV (reference sequence). Next came a second PCR, run for about 6 to 12 cycles, which used a sample-barcoded 5' primer along with a J-beta primer mix. TCRdb reprocessed the 5' RACE reads with MiXCR, giving one entry per CDR3 protein. The sample includes about 1,500,000 distinct CDR3 sequences, about 28% seen only once; the top ten take less than 9.5%. The gene calls are TRBV11-1 and TRBJ2-5, with D uncertain. Sequencing input: blood. This clonotype originated in a woman aged 25 to 39 in good health. The CDR3 loop is CASSDRPTQETQYF. In DNA, the CDR3 is TGTGCCAGCAGCGACCGACCTACGCAAGAGACCCAGTACTTC.